The clone carrying this T cell receptor (beta chain) was picked up a small number of times. Its matching antigen is unknown. The J segment lost 6 bases and the V segment lost 7 bases, leaving 10 bases of the junction unmatched. CDR1 and CDR2 (germline): LNHNV, YYDKDF (reference sequence). This CDR3 spans 14 amino acids. This entry is derived from a study of regulatory T cells in long-lasting Graves disease. Study-wide findings and caveats: The study found TRBV28, TRBJ1-2 and TRBJ2-5 favored in persistent disease.

Library construction for TCR beta used iRepertoire HTBI primers and Arm-PCR of CDR3 regions. TCRdb independently ran MiXCR on the multiplex PCR reads; one entry per CDR3 protein. The sample has about 560,000 distinct CDR3 sequences, around 15% seen once; the top ten hold around 11%. The time point is: newly diagnosed GD, antithyroid drugs for less than 3 months. RNA extracted from PBMCs served as the sequencing template. Roughly 10 milliliters of peripheral blood were drawn into EDTA tubes. This sample was shared with a second study, whose subject was T cells in Graves' hyperthyroidism and ophthalmopathy. That report adds: The definition of stable Graves' hyperthyroidism was no ophthalmopathy progression within 18 months.

V and J are TRBV15 and TRBJ2-7; TRBD1 matches at 9 bases. The sample consisted of peripheral blood mononuclear cells (PBMCs), taken at new diagnosis, from a patient treated with antithyroid drugs. This receptor was taken from a man aged 18 to 35 with Graves disease. CDR3 sequence reads: CATKPGQGSSEQYF. The CDR3 region has the DNA TGTGCCACCAAACCGGGACAGGGATCGTCCGAGCAGTACTTC.